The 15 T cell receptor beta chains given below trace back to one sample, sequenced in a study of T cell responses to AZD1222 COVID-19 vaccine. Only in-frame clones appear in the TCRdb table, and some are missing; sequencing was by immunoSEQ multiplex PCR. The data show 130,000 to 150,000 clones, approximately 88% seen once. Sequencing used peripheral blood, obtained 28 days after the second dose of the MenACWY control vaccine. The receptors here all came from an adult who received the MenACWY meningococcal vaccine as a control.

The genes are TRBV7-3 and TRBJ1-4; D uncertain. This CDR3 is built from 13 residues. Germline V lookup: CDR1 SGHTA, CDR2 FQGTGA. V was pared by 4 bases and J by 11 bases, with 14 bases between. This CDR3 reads CASSSPGLKKLFF. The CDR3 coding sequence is TGTGCCAGCAGCTCCCCCGGCCTGAAGAAACTGTTTTTT.

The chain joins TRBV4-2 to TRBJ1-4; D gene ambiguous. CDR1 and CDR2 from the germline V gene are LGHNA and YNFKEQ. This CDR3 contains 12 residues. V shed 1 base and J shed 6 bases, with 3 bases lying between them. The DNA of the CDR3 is TGTGCCAGCAGCCAAGCTCATGAAAAACTGTTTTTT. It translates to CASSQAHEKLFF.

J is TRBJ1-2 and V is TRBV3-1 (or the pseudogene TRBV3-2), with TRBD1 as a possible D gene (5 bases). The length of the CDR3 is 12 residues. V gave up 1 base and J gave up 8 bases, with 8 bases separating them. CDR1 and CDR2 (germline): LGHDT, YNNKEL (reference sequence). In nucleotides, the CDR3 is TGTGCCAGCAGCCAAGTCGACAGCGGCTACACCTTC. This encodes CASSQVDSGYTF.

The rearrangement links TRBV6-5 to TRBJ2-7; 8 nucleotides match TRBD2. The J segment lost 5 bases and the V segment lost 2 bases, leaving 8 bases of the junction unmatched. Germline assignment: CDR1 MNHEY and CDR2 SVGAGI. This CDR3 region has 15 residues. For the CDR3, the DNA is TGTGCCAGCAGTTACAGGGCGGGGGGATCCCACGAGCAGTACTTC. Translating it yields CASSYRAGGSHEQYF.

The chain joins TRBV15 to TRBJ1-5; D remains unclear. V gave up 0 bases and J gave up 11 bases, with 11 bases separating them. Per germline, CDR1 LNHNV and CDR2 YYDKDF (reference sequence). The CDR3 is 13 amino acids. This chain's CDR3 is CATSRELSRTQHF. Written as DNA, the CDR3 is TGTGCCACCAGCAGAGAATTGAGTCGGACCCAGCATTTT. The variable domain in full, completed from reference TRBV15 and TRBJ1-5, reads DAMVIQNPRYQVTQFGKPVTLSCSQTLNHNVMYWYQQKSSQAPKLLFHYYDKDFNNEADTPDNFQSRRPNTSFCFLDIRSPGLGDTAMYLCATSRELSRTQHFGDGTRLSIL.

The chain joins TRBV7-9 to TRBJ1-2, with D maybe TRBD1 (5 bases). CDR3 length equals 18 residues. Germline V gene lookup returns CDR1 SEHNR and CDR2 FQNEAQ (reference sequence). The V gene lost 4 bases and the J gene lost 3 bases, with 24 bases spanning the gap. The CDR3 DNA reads TGTGCCAGCAGCTCCGGGGCCCTCGGGGACCGCGTGTACTATGGCTACACCTTC. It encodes CASSSGALGDRVYYGYTF.

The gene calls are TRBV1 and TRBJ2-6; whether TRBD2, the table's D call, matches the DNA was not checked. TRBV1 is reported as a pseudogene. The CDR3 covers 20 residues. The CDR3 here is CTSSHALWSGDLSGANVLTF. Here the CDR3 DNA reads TGCACCAGCAGCCATGCCCTCTGGAGCGGGGACCTCTCTGGGGCCAACGTCCTGACTTTC.

Here the CDR3 reads CASSQKVISETQYF. In nucleotides, the CDR3 is TGTGCCAGCAGCCAAAAAGTTATCTCCGAGACCCAGTACTTC. This rearrangement joins TRBV3-1 (or the pseudogene TRBV3-2) to TRBJ2-5; D remains unclear. Per the germline V gene, CDR1 is LGHDT and CDR2 is YNNKEL (reference sequence). Trimming shortened V by 2 bases and J by 5 bases, and 12 bases separated the two germline ends. The CDR3 sequence is 14 residues long.

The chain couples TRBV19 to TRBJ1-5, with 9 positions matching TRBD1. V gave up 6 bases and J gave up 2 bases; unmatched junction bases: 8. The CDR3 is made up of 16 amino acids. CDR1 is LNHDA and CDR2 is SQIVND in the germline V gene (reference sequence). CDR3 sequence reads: CASRDPGQGGNQPQHF. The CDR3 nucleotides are TGTGCCAGTAGAGACCCGGGACAGGGCGGCAATCAGCCCCAGCATTTT.

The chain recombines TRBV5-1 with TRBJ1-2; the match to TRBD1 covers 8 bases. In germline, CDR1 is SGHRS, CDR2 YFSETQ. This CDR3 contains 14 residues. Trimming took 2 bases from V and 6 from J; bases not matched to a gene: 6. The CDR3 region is CASSFSGQDHGYTF. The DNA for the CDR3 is TGCGCCAGCAGCTTTTCGGGACAGGACCATGGCTACACCTTC.

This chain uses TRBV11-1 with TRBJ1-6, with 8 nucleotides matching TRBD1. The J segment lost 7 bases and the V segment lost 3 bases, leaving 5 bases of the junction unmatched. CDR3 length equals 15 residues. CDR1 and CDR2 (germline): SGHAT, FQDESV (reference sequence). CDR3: CASSLADRDNSPLHF. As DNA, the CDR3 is TGTGCCAGCAGCTTGGCGGACAGGGACAATTCACCCCTCCACTTT. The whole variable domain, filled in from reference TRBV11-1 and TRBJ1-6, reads EAEVAQSPRYKITEKSQAVAFWCDPISGHATLYWYRQILGQGPELLVQFQDESVVDDSQLPKDRFSAERLKGVDSTLKIQPAELGDSAMYLCASSLADRDNSPLHFGNGTRLTVT.

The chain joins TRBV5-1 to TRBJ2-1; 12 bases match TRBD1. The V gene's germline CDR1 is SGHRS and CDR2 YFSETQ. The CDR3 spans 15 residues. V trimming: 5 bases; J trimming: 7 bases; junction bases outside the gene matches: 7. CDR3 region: CASSRDRGLRNEQFF. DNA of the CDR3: TGCGCCAGCAGTCGGGACAGGGGGCTTCGGAATGAGCAGTTCTTC.

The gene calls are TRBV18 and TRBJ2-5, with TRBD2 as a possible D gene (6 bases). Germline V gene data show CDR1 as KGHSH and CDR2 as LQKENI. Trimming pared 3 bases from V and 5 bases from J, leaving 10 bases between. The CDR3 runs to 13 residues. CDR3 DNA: TGTGCCAGCTCACCCAGCCTAGCGGAGACCCAGTACTTC. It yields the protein CASSPSLAETQYF. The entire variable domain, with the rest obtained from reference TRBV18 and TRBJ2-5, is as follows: NAGVMQNPRHLVRRRGQEARLRCSPMKGHSHVYWYRQLPEEGLKFMVYLQKENIIDESGMPKERFSAEFPKEGPSILRIQQVVRGDSAAYFCASSPSLAETQYFGPGTRLLVL.

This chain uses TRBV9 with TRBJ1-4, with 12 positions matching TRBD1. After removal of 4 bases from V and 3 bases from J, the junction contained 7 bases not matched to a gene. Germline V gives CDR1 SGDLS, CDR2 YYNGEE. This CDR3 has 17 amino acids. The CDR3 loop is CASSRRDRGQSNEKLFF. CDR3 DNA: TGTGCCAGCAGCAGACGGGACAGGGGGCAATCTAATGAAAAACTGTTTTTT.

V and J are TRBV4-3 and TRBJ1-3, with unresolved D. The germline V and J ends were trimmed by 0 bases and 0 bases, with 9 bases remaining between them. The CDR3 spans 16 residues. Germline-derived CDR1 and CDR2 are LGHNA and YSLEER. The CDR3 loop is CASSQDWSDSGNTIYF. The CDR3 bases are TGCGCCAGCAGCCAAGATTGGTCAGACTCTGGAAACACCATATATTTT.